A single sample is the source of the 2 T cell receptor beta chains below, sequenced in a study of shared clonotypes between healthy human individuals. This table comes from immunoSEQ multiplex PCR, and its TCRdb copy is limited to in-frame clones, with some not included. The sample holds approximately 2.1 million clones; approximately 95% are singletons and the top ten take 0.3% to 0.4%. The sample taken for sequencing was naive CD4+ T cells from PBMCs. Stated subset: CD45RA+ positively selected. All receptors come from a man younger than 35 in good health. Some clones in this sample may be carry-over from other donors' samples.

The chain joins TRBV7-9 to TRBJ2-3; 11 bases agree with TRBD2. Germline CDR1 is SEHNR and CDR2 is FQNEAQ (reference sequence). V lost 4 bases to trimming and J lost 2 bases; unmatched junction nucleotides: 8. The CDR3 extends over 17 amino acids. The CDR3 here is CASSSGLAGLTTDTQYF. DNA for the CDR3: TGTGCCAGCAGCTCAGGACTAGCGGGCCTTACCACAGATACGCAGTATTTT. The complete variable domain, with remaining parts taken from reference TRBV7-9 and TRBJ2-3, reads DTGVSQNPRHKITKRGQNVTFRCDPISEHNRLYWYRQTLGQGPEFLTYFQNEAQLEKSRLLSDRFSAERPKGSFSTLEIQRTEQGDSAMYLCASSSGLAGLTTDTQYFGPGTRLTVL.

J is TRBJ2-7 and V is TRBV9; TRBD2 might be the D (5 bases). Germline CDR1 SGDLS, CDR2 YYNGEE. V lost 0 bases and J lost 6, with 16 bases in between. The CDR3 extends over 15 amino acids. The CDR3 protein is CASSVAPVAGFEQYF. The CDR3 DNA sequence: TGTGCCAGCAGCGTAGCTCCGGTCGCGGGTTTCGAGCAGTACTTC.